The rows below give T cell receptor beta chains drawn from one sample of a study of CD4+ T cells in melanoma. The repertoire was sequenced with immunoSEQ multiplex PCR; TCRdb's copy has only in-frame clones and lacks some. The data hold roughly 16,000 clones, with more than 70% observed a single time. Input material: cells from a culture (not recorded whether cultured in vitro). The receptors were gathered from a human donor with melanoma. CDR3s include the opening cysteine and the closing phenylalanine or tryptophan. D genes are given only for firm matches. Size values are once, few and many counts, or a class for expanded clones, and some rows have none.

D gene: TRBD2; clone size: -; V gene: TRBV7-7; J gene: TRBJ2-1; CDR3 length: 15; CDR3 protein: CASSPGGLPEPEQFF; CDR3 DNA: TGTGCCAGCAGCCCGGGGGGACTCCCTGAGCCTGAGCAGTTCTTC
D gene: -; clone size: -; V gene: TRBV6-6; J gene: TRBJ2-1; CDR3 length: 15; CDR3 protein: CASRTGPQAYNEQFF; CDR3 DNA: TGTGCCAGCAGGACCGGGCCTCAGGCCTACAATGAGCAGTTCTTC
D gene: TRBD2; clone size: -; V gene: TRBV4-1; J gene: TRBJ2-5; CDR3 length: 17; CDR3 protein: CASRSILIAGGGETQYF; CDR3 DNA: TGCGCCAGCAGAAGTATTTTGATAGCGGGGGGGGGAGAGACCCAGTACTTC
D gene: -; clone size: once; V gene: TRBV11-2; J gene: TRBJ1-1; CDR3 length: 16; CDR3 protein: CASSLTWGEMNTEAFF; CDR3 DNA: TGTGCCAGCAGCTTAACCTGGGGCGAAATGAACACTGAAGCTTTCTTT
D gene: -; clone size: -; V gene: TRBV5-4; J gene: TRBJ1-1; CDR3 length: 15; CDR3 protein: CASSLSPNMNTEAFF; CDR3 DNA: TGTGCCAGCAGCTTATCCCCGAACATGAACACTGAAGCTTTCTTT
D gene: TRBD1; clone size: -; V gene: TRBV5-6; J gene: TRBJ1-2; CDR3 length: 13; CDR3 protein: CASSLDRGIGYTF; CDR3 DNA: TGTGCCAGCAGCTTGGACAGGGGAATTGGCTACACCTTC
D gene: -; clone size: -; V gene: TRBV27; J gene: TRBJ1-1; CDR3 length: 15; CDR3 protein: CASSLAGPIGTEAFF; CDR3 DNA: TGTGCCAGCAGTTTGGCAGGCCCTATCGGAACTGAAGCTTTCTTT
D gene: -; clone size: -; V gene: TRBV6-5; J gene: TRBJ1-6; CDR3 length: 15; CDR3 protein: CASTQGRGAGSPLHF; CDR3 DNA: TGTGCCAGCACCCAAGGAAGGGGGGCAGGTTCACCCCTCCACTTT
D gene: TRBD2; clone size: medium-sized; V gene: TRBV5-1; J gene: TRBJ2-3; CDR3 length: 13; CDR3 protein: CASGRGGTDTQYF; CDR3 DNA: TGCGCCAGCGGGCGGGGGGGCACAGATACGCAGTATTTT
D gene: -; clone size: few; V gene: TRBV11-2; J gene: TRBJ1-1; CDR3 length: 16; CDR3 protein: CASSLRGGNLNTEAFF; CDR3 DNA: TGTGCCAGCAGCTTAAGGGGAGGAAACCTGAACACTGAAGCTTTCTTT
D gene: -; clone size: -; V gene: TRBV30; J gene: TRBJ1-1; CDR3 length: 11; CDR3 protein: CAWSADRVAFF; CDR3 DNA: TGTGCCTGGAGCGCTGACCGTGTGGCTTTCTTT
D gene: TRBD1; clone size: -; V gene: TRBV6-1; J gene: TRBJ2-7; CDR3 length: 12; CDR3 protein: CASSRDRAQQYF; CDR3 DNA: TGTGCCAGCAGTCGGGACAGGGCACAGCAGTACTTC
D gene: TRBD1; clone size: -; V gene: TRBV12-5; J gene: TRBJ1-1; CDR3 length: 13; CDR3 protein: CASGWDSRTEAFF; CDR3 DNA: TGTGCTAGTGGTTGGGACAGTCGGACTGAAGCTTTCTTT
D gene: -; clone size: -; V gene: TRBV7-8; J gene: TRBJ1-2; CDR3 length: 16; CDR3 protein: CASSLALGRGNYGYTF; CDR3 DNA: TGTGCCAGCAGCTTAGCTTTAGGGCGGGGAAACTATGGCTACACCTTC
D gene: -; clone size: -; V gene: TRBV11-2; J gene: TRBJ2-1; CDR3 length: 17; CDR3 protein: CASSFGQGHLQFNEQFF; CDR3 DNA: TGTGCCAGCAGCTTCGGGCAGGGGCACCTCCAATTCAATGAGCAGTTCTTC
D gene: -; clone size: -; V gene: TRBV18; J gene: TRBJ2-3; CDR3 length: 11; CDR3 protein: CASRSTDTQYF; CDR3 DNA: TGTGCCAGCCGATCCACAGATACGCAGTATTTT
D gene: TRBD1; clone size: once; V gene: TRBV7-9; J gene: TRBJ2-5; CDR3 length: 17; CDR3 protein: CASSLARPTGSVETQYF; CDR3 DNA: TGTGCCAGCAGCTTAGCTCGGCCGACAGGGTCAGTTGAGACCCAGTACTTC
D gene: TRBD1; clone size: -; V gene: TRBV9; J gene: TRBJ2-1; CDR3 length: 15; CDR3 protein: CASSPAGGAHNEQFF; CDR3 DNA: TGTGCCAGCAGCCCCGCAGGGGGCGCTCACAATGAGCAGTTCTTC
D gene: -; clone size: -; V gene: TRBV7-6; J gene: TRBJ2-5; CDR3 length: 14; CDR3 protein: CASSRSTSWETQYF; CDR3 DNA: TGTGCCAGCAGCCGAAGCACTAGCTGGGAGACCCAGTACTTC
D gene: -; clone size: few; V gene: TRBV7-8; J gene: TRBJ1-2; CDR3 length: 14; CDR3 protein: CASSSETGYGGYTF; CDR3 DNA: TGTGCCAGCAGCTCAGAAACAGGTTACGGTGGCTACACCTTC
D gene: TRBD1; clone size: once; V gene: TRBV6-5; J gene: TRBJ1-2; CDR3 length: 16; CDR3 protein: CASSYTSGTAAYGYTF; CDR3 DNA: TGTGCCAGCAGTTACACCTCCGGGACAGCCGCCTATGGCTACACCTTC
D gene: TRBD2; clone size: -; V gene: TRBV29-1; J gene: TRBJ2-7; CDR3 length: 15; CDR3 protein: CSVAHGLAGTYEQYF; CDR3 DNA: TGCAGCGTTGCCCACGGACTAGCGGGGACCTACGAGCAGTACTTC
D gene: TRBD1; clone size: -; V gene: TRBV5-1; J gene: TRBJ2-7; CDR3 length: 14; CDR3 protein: CASSFRQGRYEQYF; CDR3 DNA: TGCGCCAGCAGCTTTAGACAGGGCCGCTACGAGCAGTACTTC
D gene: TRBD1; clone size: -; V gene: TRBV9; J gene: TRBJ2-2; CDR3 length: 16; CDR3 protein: CASSAQGARTTGELFF; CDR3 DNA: TGTGCCAGCAGCGCACAGGGGGCGCGGACCACCGGGGAGCTGTTTTTT
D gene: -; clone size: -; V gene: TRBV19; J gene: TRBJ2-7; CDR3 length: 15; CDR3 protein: CASSPVLSRKYGQYF; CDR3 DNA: TGTGCCAGTAGTCCCGTTCTCTCTAGGAAGTATGGGCAGTACTTC
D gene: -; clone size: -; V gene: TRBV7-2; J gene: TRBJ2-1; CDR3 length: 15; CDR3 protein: CASSVDGSSYNEQFF; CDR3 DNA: TGTGCCAGCAGCGTGGACGGGAGCTCCTACAATGAGCAGTTCTTC
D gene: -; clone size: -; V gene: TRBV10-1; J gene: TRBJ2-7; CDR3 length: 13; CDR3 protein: CASREQEAYEQYF; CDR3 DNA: TGCGCCAGCAGGGAGCAAGAAGCCTACGAGCAGTACTTC
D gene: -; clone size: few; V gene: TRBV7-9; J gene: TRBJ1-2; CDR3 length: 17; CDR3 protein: CASSAISGGGTPYGYTF; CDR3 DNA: TGTGCCAGCAGCGCCATTAGTGGAGGCGGGACACCATATGGCTACACCTTC
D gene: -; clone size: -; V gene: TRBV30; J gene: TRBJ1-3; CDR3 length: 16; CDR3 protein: CAWSVLGTGPGNTIYF; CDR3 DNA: TGTGCCTGGAGTGTACTGGGAACAGGGCCGGGAAACACCATATATTTT
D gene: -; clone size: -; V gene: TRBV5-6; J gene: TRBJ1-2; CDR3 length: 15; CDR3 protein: CASSRRSTYNYGYTF; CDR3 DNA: TGTGCCAGCAGCCGTCGGTCCACGTATAACTATGGCTACACCTTC
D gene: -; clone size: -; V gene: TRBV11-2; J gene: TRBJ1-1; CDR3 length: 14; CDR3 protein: CASSLGGRGAEAFF; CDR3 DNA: TGTGCCAGCAGCTTAGGGGGGCGCGGCGCTGAAGCTTTCTTT
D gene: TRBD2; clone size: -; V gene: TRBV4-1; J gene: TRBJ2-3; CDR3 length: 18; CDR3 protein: CASSQAFSSGGATDTQYF; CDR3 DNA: TGCGCCAGCAGCCAAGCTTTTTCTAGCGGGGGGGCCACAGATACGCAGTATTTT
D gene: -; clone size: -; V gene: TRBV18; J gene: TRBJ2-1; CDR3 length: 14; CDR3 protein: CASSPGIRDNEQFF; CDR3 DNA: TGTGCCAGCTCACCAGGGATCAGGGACAATGAGCAGTTCTTC
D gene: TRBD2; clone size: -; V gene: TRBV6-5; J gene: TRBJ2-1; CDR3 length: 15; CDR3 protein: CASSPGLVGYNEQFF; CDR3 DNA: TGTGCCAGCAGCCCGGGACTAGTGGGTTACAATGAGCAGTTCTTC
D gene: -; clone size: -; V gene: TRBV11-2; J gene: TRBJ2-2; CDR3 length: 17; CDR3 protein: CASSLRTGPRYTGELFF; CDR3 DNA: TGTGCCAGCAGCTTAAGAACAGGACCCCGGTACACCGGGGAGCTGTTTTTT
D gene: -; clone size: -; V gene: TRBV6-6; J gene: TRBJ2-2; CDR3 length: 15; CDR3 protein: CASSSGGSNTGELFF; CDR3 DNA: TGTGCCAGCAGTTCTGGGGGGTCGAACACCGGGGAGCTGTTTTTT
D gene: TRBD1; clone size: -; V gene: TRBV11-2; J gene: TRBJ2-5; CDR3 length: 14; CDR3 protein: CASSRDRGQETQYF; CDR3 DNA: TGTGCCAGCAGCCGCGACAGGGGCCAAGAGACCCAGTACTTC
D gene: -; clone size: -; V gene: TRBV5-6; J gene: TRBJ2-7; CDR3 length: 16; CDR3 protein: CASSKRVGRYSYEQYF; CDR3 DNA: TGTGCCAGCAGCAAACGTGTAGGGCGGTACTCCTACGAGCAGTACTTC
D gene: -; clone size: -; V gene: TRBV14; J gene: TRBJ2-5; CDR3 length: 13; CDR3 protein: CASSQDFEGTQYF; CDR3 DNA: TGTGCCAGCAGCCAAGATTTCGAGGGGACCCAGTACTTC
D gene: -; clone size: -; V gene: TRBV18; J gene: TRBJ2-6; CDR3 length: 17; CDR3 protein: CASSPVGEGAGANVLTF; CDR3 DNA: TGTGCCAGCTCACCGGTGGGCGAGGGGGCTGGGGCCAACGTCCTGACTTTC
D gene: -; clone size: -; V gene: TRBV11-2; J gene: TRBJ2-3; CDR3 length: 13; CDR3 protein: CASSPAADRTQYF; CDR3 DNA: TGTGCCAGCAGCCCCGCCGCCGACAGGACGCAGTATTTT
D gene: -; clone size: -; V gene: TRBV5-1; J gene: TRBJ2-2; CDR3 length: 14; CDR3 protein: CASSLVVGTGELFF; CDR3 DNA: TGCGCCAGCAGCTTGGTAGTGGGCACCGGGGAGCTGTTTTTT
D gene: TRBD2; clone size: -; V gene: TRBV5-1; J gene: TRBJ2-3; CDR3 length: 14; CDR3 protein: CASSWRGAEDTQYF; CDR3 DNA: TGCGCCAGCAGCTGGCGGGGGGCGGAAGATACGCAGTATTTT
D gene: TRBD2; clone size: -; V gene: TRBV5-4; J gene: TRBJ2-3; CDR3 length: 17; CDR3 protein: CASTRAGASGGLDTQYF; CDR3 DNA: TGTGCCAGCACACGAGCAGGAGCTAGCGGGGGGTTAGATACGCAGTATTTT